A selection of T cell receptor beta chains follows, all from one sample in a study of cytomegalovirus exposure and HLA in healthy donors. TCRdb's table, derived via immunoSEQ multiplex PCR, lists solely in-frame clones and lacks some. In the table there are roughly 350,000 clones, 86% of which are singletons. The sequenced sample was PBMCs. The receptors derive from a woman under 30 in good health and CMV-seronegative. Each CDR3 is given with its conserved first and last residue. A D gene is named only where the DNA matches it firmly. Only part of the rows carry a size: once, few, many, or a class if the clone is expanded.

CDR3nt: TGCGCCAGCAGCCAAGATCTGGACAGGGGATATGTTGAGACCCAGTACTTC; CDR3aa: CASSQDLDRGYVETQYF; abundance: once; j_gene: TRBJ2-5; d_gene: TRBD1; v_gene: TRBV4-1
CDR3nt: TGTGCCAGCAGCTTAGGTTCGCTAGCGGGCGCTCTCTTTTATGAGCAGTTCTTC; CDR3aa: CASSLGSLAGALFYEQFF; abundance: .; j_gene: TRBJ2-1; d_gene: TRBD2; v_gene: TRBV11-2
CDR3nt: TGTGCCAGCTCACCGGGGACAACCTACAATGAGCAGTTCTTC; CDR3aa: CASSPGTTYNEQFF; abundance: .; j_gene: TRBJ2-1; d_gene: .; v_gene: TRBV18
CDR3nt: TGTGCCAGCAGCCAGGATGTTTCAGGTGGGAGAGGTGAGCAGTTCTTC; CDR3aa: CASSQDVSGGRGEQFF; abundance: .; j_gene: TRBJ2-1; d_gene: .; v_gene: TRBV4-2
CDR3nt: TGCAGCGTTTCGGGTGGCGATCAGCCCCAGCATTTT; CDR3aa: CSVSGGDQPQHF; abundance: .; j_gene: TRBJ1-5; d_gene: .; v_gene: TRBV29-1
CDR3nt: TGCGCCAGCAGCCAAGGGAGAGGTCAGCCCCAGCATTTT; CDR3aa: CASSQGRGQPQHF; abundance: .; j_gene: TRBJ1-5; d_gene: .; v_gene: TRBV4-3
CDR3nt: TGTGCCAGTAGCACCCGACAAGGCAATCAGCCCCAGCATTTT; CDR3aa: CASSTRQGNQPQHF; abundance: .; j_gene: TRBJ1-5; d_gene: .; v_gene: TRBV19
CDR3nt: TGTGCCAGTAGTACTCGGTCCTTGCGGGGGTCGGTCGAGCAGTTCTTC; CDR3aa: CASSTRSLRGSVEQFF; abundance: .; j_gene: TRBJ2-1; d_gene: TRBD2; v_gene: TRBV19
CDR3nt: TGTGCCAGCAGGGAGCGGGCGTCCTACGAGCAGTACTTC; CDR3aa: CASRERASYEQYF; abundance: .; j_gene: TRBJ2-7; d_gene: .; v_gene: TRBV2
CDR3nt: TGTGCCAGCAGCCAAGGCCAACAGGGCAACTATGGCTACACCTTC; CDR3aa: CASSQGQQGNYGYTF; abundance: .; j_gene: TRBJ1-2; d_gene: .; v_gene: TRBV4-2
CDR3nt: TGTGCCATCAGGGAGGGGGGGTACACTGAAGCTTTCTTT; CDR3aa: CAIREGGYTEAFF; abundance: once; j_gene: TRBJ1-1; d_gene: .; v_gene: TRBV10-3
CDR3nt: TGTGCCAGTAGTAACATTTATGGCACTGAAGCTTTCTTT; CDR3aa: CASSNIYGTEAFF; abundance: .; j_gene: TRBJ1-1; d_gene: .; v_gene: TRBV19
CDR3nt: TGTGCCAGTAGTACTGACAGGGGGACAATTCTCTATGGCTACACCTTC; CDR3aa: CASSTDRGTILYGYTF; abundance: once; j_gene: TRBJ1-2; d_gene: TRBD1; v_gene: TRBV19
CDR3nt: TGTGCCTGGACCCACCATCCGGACAGGGAATATGGCTACACCTTC; CDR3aa: CAWTHHPDREYGYTF; abundance: .; j_gene: TRBJ1-2; d_gene: TRBD1; v_gene: TRBV30
CDR3nt: TGTGCCAGCAGCCCTAAGGGACAGCGAATCTATGGCTACACCTTC; CDR3aa: CASSPKGQRIYGYTF; abundance: .; j_gene: TRBJ1-2; d_gene: TRBD1; v_gene: TRBV7-9
CDR3nt: TGTGCCAGCAGCTTAGAAGACACAGGGACCTACGAGCAGTACTTC; CDR3aa: CASSLEDTGTYEQYF; abundance: .; j_gene: TRBJ2-7; d_gene: .; v_gene: TRBV7-8
CDR3nt: TGCGCCAGCAGCTCGGGGGAGCCCTACAATGAGCAGTTCTTC; CDR3aa: CASSSGEPYNEQFF; abundance: .; j_gene: TRBJ2-1; d_gene: .; v_gene: TRBV5-1
CDR3nt: TGTGCCACCAGCAGAGATGCGTTCAGTCAGCATGAGGGACAGGGATTTTTGGAGACCCAGTACTTC; CDR3aa: CATSRDAFSQHEGQGFLETQYF; abundance: .; j_gene: TRBJ2-5; d_gene: TRBD1; v_gene: TRBV15
CDR3nt: TGCGCCAGCAGCCAAGACCCAGGGGGTGTGAACTATGGCTACACCTTC; CDR3aa: CASSQDPGGVNYGYTF; abundance: .; j_gene: TRBJ1-2; d_gene: TRBD1; v_gene: TRBV4-3
CDR3nt: TGTGCCAGCAGCTTAGATCGGTCCTACGAGCAGTACTTC; CDR3aa: CASSLDRSYEQYF; abundance: .; j_gene: TRBJ2-7; d_gene: .; v_gene: TRBV11-2
CDR3nt: TGCGCCAGCAGCCGACGGGACACCGGTCTTAACTATGGCTACACCTTC; CDR3aa: CASSRRDTGLNYGYTF; abundance: .; j_gene: TRBJ1-2; d_gene: .; v_gene: TRBV4-1
CDR3nt: TGTGCCAGCAGCTTGTGGGACAGGGGTGGAGAGCAGTACTTC; CDR3aa: CASSLWDRGGEQYF; abundance: .; j_gene: TRBJ2-7; d_gene: TRBD1; v_gene: TRBV7-3
CDR3nt: TGCGCCAGCAGCATCGGGACGGGGGAAGAGACCCAGTACTTC; CDR3aa: CASSIGTGEETQYF; abundance: .; j_gene: TRBJ2-5; d_gene: .; v_gene: TRBV5-1
CDR3nt: TGTGCCAGCAGCTTACGGGGTAATGAGCAGTTCTTC; CDR3aa: CASSLRGNEQFF; abundance: .; j_gene: TRBJ2-1; d_gene: .; v_gene: TRBV7-2
CDR3nt: TGTGCCAGCAGCCAACAGCGGGGTGCCCTCACAGATACGCAGTATTTT; CDR3aa: CASSQQRGALTDTQYF; abundance: .; j_gene: TRBJ2-3; d_gene: TRBD2; v_gene: TRBV7-3
CDR3nt: TGTGCCAGCAGCGTAGTTCTAGCGGGGGCCTTAGATGAGCAGTTCTTC; CDR3aa: CASSVVLAGALDEQFF; abundance: .; j_gene: TRBJ2-1; d_gene: TRBD2; v_gene: TRBV9
CDR3nt: TGTGCCAGCAGCTTGGCCGGGGCCGGGGAGCTGTTTTTT; CDR3aa: CASSLAGAGELFF; abundance: .; j_gene: TRBJ2-2; d_gene: .; v_gene: TRBV7-3